The rows below give T cell receptor beta chains drawn from one sample of a study of Ad26.COV2.S vaccination and SARS-CoV-2 variants. The method was immunoSEQ multiplex PCR; TCRdb's version includes in-frame clones alone and lacks a portion of them. This sample yields around 300,000 clones, of which less than 90% are seen a single time; around 6.6% belongs to the top ten. The sequencing used peripheral blood, collected in a trial of Ad26.COV2.S vaccine versus placebo. These receptors were obtained from a person between 18 and 60 years old who received the Ad26.COV2.S COVID-19 vaccine or a placebo. CDR3s include the opening cysteine and the closing phenylalanine or tryptophan. D genes are given only for firm matches. Not every row has a clone size; where given, it reads once, few, many or a size class.

d_call,clone_size,j_call,v_call,cdr3_nt,cdr3_aa
TRBD1,.,TRBJ2-3,TRBV7-6,TGTGCCAGCAGCGAGCGACAGGGGGCAGATACGCAGTATTTT,CASSERQGADTQYF
TRBD1,.,TRBJ1-6,TRBV2,TGTGCCAGCAGGATTCGACAGGGAGGCTCACCCCTCCACTTT,CASRIRQGGSPLHF
.,.,TRBJ2-6,TRBV11-3,TGTGCCAGCAGCTTGGGACCCACCGGGTCTGGGGCCAACGTCCTGACTTTC,CASSLGPTGSGANVLTF
.,few,TRBJ1-3,TRBV7-2,TGTGCCAGCAGCTTAGATGCCGGGCTTTCAGGAAACACCATATATTTT,CASSLDAGLSGNTIYF
.,few,TRBJ1-5,TRBV3-1/TRBV3-2,TGTGCCAGCAGTCGGGGGACGAGCAATCAGCCCCAGCATTTT,CASSRGTSNQPQHF
.,once,TRBJ2-7,TRBV19,TGTGCCAGCGCGAACAGTCCCTACGAGCAGTACTTC,CASANSPYEQYF
.,.,TRBJ1-4,TRBV6-6,TGTGCCAGCAGTTCCAATACCGGGTCCTGGAGTGAAAAACTGTTTTTT,CASSSNTGSWSEKLFF
.,.,TRBJ2-7,TRBV18,TGTGCCAGCTCACCACGGGGGAGCTCCTACGAGCAGTACTTC,CASSPRGSSYEQYF
TRBD1,.,TRBJ2-7,TRBV9,TGTGCCAGCAGCGGCCTCCCGGGACAGGGGTCTTACGAGCAGTACTTC,CASSGLPGQGSYEQYF
.,.,TRBJ2-5,TRBV7-6,TGTGCCAGCAGCTCCTTCGGACGGGCGGGACAAGAGACCCAGTACTTC,CASSSFGRAGQETQYF
.,.,TRBJ1-1,TRBV12-5,TGTGCTAGTGGTTTGTTTCCGGAGAACACTGAAGCTTTCTTT,CASGLFPENTEAFF
TRBD1,.,TRBJ2-1,TRBV28,TGTGCCAGCAGTTTATCCCCTGGAAGTAACAGGGGTAATGTCAGACTACAATACAATGAGCAGTTCTTC,CASSLSPGSNRGNVRLQYNEQFF
.,.,TRBJ1-2,TRBV7-8,TGTGCCAGCAGCGGAACCCCCTATGGCTACACCTTC,CASSGTPYGYTF
.,.,TRBJ2-3,TRBV5-6,TGTGCCAGCAGCTGGGCCGATACGCAGTATTTT,CASSWADTQYF
TRBD2,.,TRBJ2-2,TRBV9,TGTGCCAGCAGCGCCTTAAGGGGAGGGACCGGGGAGCTGTTTTTT,CASSALRGGTGELFF
TRBD1,.,TRBJ1-1,TRBV7-8,TGTGCCAGCAGCTTGGGGGACAGGGTAACACAGTGTTTT,CASSLGDRVTQCF
TRBD1,.,TRBJ1-1,TRBV3-1/TRBV3-2,TGTGCCAGCAGCCAACCGGGACAGGGGGCTGAAGCTTTCTTT,CASSQPGQGAEAFF
.,.,TRBJ1-6,TRBV5-5,TGTGCCAGCAGCGAGCTTTGGCTGAATTCACCCCTCCACTTT,CASSELWLNSPLHF
TRBD1,.,TRBJ1-6,TRBV4-3,TGCGCCAGCAGCCAAGATTCAGGGGGGAATTCACCCCTCCACTTT,CASSQDSGGNSPLHF
TRBD1,.,TRBJ2-1,TRBV5-1,TGCGCCAGCAGCTTGGCCGTACAGACAGGGGTCCTACCCCACAATGAGCAGTTCTTC,CASSLAVQTGVLPHNEQFF
.,.,TRBJ2-2,TRBV5-5,TGTGCCAGCAGCTTAGTTCAGACCGGGGAGCTGTTTTTT,CASSLVQTGELFF
.,.,TRBJ1-3,TRBV5-4,TGTGCCAGCAGCTTGGGCGCAAGGGGCGGAAACACCATATATTTT,CASSLGARGGNTIYF
.,.,TRBJ1-3,TRBV4-2,TGTGCCAGCAGCCAAGAGCCGCGGACAGACTCTGGAAACACCATATATTTT,CASSQEPRTDSGNTIYF
.,.,TRBJ2-2,TRBV18,TGTGCCAGCTCACTTGACACCGGGGAGCTGTTTTTT,CASSLDTGELFF
.,.,TRBJ2-2,TRBV19,TGTGCCAGTAGTCGGGGTTCGTGGGGGGAGCTGTTTTTT,CASSRGSWGELFF
TRBD2,.,TRBJ2-1,TRBV7-6,TGTGCCAGCAGCTTAGATGGACTAGCGGGCTCCTACAATGAGCAGTTCTTC,CASSLDGLAGSYNEQFF